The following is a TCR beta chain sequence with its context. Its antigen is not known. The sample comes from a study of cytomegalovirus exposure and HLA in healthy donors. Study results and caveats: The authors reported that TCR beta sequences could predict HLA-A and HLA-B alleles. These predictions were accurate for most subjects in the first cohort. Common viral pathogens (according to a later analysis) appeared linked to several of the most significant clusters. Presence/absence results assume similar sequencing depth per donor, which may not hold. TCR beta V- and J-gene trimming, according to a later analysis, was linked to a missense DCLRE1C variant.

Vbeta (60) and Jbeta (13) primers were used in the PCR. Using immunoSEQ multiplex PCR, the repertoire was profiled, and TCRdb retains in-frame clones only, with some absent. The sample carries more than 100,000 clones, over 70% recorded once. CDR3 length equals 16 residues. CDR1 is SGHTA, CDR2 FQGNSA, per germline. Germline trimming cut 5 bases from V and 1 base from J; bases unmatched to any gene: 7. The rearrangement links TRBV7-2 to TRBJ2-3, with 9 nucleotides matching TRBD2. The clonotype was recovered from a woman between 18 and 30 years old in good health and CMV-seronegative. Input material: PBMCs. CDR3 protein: CASSPGTSYGTDTQYF. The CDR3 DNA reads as TGTGCCAGCAGCCCCGGGACTAGCTACGGCACAGATACGCAGTATTTT.